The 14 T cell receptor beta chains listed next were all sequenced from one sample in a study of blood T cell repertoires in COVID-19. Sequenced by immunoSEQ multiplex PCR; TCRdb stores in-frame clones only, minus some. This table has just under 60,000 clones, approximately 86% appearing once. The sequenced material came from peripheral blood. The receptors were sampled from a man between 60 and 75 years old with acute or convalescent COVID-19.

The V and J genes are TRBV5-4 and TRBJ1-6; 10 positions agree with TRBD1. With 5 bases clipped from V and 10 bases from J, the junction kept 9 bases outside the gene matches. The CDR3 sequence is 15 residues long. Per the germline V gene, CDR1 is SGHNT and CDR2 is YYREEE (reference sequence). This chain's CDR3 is CASRPGGTGVSPLHF. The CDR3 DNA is TGTGCCAGCAGACCAGGAGGGACAGGGGTATCACCCCTCCACTTT.

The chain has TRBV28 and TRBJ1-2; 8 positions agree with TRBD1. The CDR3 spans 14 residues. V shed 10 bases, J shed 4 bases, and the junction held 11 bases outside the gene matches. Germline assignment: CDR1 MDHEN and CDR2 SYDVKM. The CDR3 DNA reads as TGTGCCACCCAATTCAGGGGGCTGAGCTATGGCTACACCTTC. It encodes CATQFRGLSYGYTF.

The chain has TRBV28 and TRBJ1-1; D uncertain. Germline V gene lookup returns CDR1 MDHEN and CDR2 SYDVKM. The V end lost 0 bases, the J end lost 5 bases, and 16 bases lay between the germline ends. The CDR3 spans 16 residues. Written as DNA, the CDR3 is TGTGCCAGCAGTTTATGGCGTACCCTAGATGGGACTGAAGCTTTCTTT. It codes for CASSLWRTLDGTEAFF.

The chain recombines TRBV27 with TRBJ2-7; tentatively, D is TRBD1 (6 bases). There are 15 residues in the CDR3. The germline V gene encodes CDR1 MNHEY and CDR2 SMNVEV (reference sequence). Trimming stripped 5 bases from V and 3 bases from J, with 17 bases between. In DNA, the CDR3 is TGTGCCAGCAGTGGTTTAGGGACAACCTTCTACGAGCAGTACTTC. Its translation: CASSGLGTTFYEQYF.

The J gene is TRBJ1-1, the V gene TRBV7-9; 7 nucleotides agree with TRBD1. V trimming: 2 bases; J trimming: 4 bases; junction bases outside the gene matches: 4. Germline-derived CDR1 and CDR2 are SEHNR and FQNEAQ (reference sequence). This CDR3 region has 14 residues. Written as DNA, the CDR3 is TGTGCCAGCAGCTTACAGGCAGGGGGCACTGAAGCTTTCTTT. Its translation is CASSLQAGGTEAFF.

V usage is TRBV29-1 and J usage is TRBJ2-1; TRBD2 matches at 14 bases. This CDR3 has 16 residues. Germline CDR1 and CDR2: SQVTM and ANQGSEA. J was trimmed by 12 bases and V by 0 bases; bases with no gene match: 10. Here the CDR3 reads CSVEDQGLAGEGGQFF. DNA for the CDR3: TGCAGCGTTGAAGATCAGGGACTAGCGGGAGAGGGGGGGCAGTTCTTC.

CDR3 amino acids: CASSLDNMNTEAFF. The CDR3 DNA reads TGCGCCAGCAGCTTGGACAACATGAACACTGAAGCTTTCTTT. The J gene is TRBJ1-1, the V gene TRBV5-1, with D unclear. Trimming took off 0 bases at V and 0 bases at J, with 6 bases between the two ends. The CDR3 spans 14 residues. Germline V gene lookup returns CDR1 SGHRS and CDR2 YFSETQ.

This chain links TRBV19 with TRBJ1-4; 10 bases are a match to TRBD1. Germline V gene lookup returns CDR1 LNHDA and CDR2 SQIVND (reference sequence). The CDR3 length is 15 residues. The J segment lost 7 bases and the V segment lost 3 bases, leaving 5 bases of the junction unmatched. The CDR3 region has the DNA TGTGCCAGTAGTATCCGGACAGGGGGTTTTGAAAAACTGTTTTTT. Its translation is CASSIRTGGFEKLFF. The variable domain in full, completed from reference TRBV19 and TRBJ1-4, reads DGGITQSPKYLFRKEGQNVTLSCEQNLNHDAMYWYRQDPGQGLRLIYYSQIVNDFQKGDIAEGYSVSREKKESFPLTVTSAQKNPTAFYLCASSIRTGGFEKLFFGSGTQLSVL.

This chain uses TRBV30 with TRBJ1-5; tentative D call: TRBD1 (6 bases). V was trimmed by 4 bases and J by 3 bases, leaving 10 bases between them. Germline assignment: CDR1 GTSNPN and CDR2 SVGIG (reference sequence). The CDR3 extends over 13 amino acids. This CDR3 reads CAWTGQLNQPQHF. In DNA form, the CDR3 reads TGTGCCTGGACCGGACAGCTCAATCAGCCCCAGCATTTT.

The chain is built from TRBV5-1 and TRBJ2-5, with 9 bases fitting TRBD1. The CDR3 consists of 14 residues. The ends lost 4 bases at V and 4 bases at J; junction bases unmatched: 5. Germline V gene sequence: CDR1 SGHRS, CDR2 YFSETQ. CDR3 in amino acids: CASSRDRERETQYF. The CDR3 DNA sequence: TGCGCCAGCAGCCGGGACAGGGAAAGAGAGACCCAGTACTTC.

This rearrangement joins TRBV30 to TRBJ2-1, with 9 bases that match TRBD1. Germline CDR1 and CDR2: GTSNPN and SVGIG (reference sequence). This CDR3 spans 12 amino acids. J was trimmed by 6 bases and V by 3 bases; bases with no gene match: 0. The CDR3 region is CAWRDRGNEQFF. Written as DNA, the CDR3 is TGTGCCTGGAGGGACAGGGGCAATGAGCAGTTCTTC.

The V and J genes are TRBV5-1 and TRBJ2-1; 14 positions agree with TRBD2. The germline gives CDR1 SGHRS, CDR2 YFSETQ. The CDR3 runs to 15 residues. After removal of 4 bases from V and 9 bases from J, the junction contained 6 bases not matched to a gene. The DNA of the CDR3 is TGCGCCAGCAGCCCGGGACTAGCGGGAGAGGGTGAGCAGTTCTTC. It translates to CASSPGLAGEGEQFF.

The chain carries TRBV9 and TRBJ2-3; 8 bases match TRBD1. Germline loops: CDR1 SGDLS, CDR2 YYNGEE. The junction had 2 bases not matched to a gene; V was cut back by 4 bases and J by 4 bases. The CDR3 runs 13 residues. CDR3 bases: TGTGCCAGCAGCCGACAGGGGTCAGATACGCAGTATTTT. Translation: CASSRQGSDTQYF.

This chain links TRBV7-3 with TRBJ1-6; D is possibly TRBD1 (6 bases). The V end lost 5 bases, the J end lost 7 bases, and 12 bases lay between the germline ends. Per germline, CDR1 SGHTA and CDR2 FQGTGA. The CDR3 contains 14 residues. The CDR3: CASSPQGTNSPLHF. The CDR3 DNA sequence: TGTGCCAGCAGCCCCCAGGGGACCAATTCACCCCTCCACTTT.